The subject of this entry is one TCR beta chain. Its antigen is not identified. Other DNA sequences of this sample code for an identical CDR3. The CDR3 is made up of 15 amino acids. V was shortened by 0 bases and J by 4 bases, with 12 bases between the two germline ends. CDR1 is MNHEY and CDR2 is SMNVEV in the germline V gene (reference sequence). Assay used: immunoSEQ multiplex PCR; TCRdb lists only in-frame clones, some missing. The sample consists of fewer than 150,000 clones, around 84% of them appearing once. This entry comes from a study of cytomegalovirus exposure and HLA in healthy donors. General observations from the study: A later analysis found first-cohort TCR clusters tended to co-occur in the 90 to 150 validation repertoires.

Donors came from a validation cohort of some 130 subjects, distinct from the first 666-subject cohort. The rearrangement links TRBV27 to TRBJ1-1, with D possibly matching TRBD1 (5 bases). The source is a man between 18 and 29 years old in good health and CMV-seropositive. Sample: PBMCs. As DNA, the CDR3 is TGTGCCAGCAGTTTATCGTGGGGTAGGGGCACTGAAGCTTTCTTT. Its protein is CASSLSWGRGTEAFF.